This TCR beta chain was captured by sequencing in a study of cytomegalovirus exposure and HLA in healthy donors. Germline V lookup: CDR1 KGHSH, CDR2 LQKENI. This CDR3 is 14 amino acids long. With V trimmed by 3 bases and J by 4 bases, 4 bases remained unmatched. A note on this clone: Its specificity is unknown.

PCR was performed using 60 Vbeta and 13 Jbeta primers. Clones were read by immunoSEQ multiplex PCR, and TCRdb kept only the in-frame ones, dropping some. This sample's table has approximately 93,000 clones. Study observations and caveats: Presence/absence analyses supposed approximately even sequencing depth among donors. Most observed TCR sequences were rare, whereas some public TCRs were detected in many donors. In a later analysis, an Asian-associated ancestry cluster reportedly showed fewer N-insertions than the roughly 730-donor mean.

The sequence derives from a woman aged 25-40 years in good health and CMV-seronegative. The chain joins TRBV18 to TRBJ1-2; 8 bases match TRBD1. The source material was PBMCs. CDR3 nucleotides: TGTGCCAGCTCACCGGGACAGGACGCCTATGGCTACACCTTC. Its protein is CASSPGQDAYGYTF.